This TCR beta chain was obtained from a study of T cell responses to AZD1222 COVID-19 vaccine. This clone showed up just once. Profiling relied on immunoSEQ multiplex PCR, and the TCRdb table lists in-frame clones only, not all of them. The table shows fewer than 100,000 clones, with approximately 91% occurring only once. The CDR3 contains 15 residues. V trimming: 0 bases; J trimming: 4 bases; junction bases outside the gene matches: 7. Sequencing was performed on peripheral blood, taken 28 days after the second AZD1222 dose. The receptor's source is an adult who received the AZD1222 COVID-19 vaccine. The rearrangement uses TRBV5-3 and TRBJ2-7; 7 bases align to TRBD2. Being an ORF, TRBV5-3 has a function that is uncertain. The CDR3 DNA follows: TGTGCCAGAAGCTTGGAATTCTGGCGGGAGTACGAGCAGTACTTC. Amino acid sequence: CARSLEFWREYEQYF.